These 29 T cell receptor beta chains were sequenced from one sample in a study of blood T cell repertoires in COVID-19. Data came from immunoSEQ multiplex PCR; TCRdb stores just in-frame clones and leaves some out. This sample has about 230,000 clones, with approximately 88% found just once. The specimen sequenced was PBMCs or T cells enriched from blood (not recorded which). These receptors were taken from a woman between 25 and 40 years old who had been exposed to COVID-19.

The chain has TRBV25-1 and TRBJ2-2; TRBD1 might be the D (6 bases). The ends were cut back, 0 bases at V and 4 bases at J, with 15 bases in the middle. The CDR3 contains 17 residues. Germline-derived CDR1 and CDR2 are MGHDK and SYGVNS. This CDR3 reads CASSEYRPDSFTGELFF. The CDR3 DNA is TGTGCCAGCAGTGAATACCGACCGGACAGCTTCACCGGGGAGCTGTTTTTT.

This chain uses TRBV7-3 with TRBJ1-1; possibly TRBD1 for D (5 bases). Between the trimmed V and J ends, which lost 3 bases and 6 bases, there was a span of 11 bases. This CDR3 is 13 amino acids long. CDR1 SGHTA and CDR2 FQGTGA come from the germline V gene. The CDR3 region has the DNA TGTGCCAGCAGCTTTGCAGGGAAGGCTGAAGCTTTCTTT. Protein sequence: CASSFAGKAEAFF.

This rearrangement joins TRBV3-1 (or the pseudogene TRBV3-2) to TRBJ2-5; 10 bases are shared with TRBD2. This CDR3 has 16 amino acids. With V trimmed by 0 bases and J by 6 bases, 7 bases remained unmatched. Germline values: CDR1 LGHDT, CDR2 YNNKEL (reference sequence). The chain's CDR3 is CASSQEGAGGSKTQYF. DNA of the CDR3: TGTGCCAGCAGCCAAGAGGGAGCGGGAGGGTCGAAGACCCAGTACTTC.

V is TRBV13 and J is TRBJ2-1, with 8 bases identical to TRBD2. CDR3 length equals 14 residues. With V trimmed by 4 bases and J by 4 bases, 3 bases remained unmatched. Germline loops: CDR1 PRHDT, CDR2 FYEKMQ (reference sequence). The CDR3 bases are TGTGCCAGCAGCTCAGCGGGAGTATACAATGAGCAGTTCTTC. Protein sequence: CASSSAGVYNEQFF.

As concerns this clone: The sample carries other DNA sequences with the same CDR3. This chain uses TRBV7-9 with TRBJ2-1; TRBD2 matches at 10 bases. Losses at the gene ends were 1 base for V and 3 bases for J; bases not matched to a gene: 3. The CDR3 runs 16 residues. From germline, CDR1 is SEHNR and CDR2 FQNEAQ (reference sequence). The CDR3 loop reads CASSLVRLAGYNEQFF. CDR3 DNA sequence: TGTGCCAGCAGCTTAGTCCGACTAGCGGGCTACAATGAGCAGTTCTTC. Drawing the rest from reference TRBV7-9 and TRBJ2-1, the complete variable domain is DTGVSQNPRHKITKRGQNVTFRCDPISEHNRLYWYRQTLGQGPEFLTYFQNEAQLEKSRLLSDRFSAERPKGSFSTLEIQRTEQGDSAMYLCASSLVRLAGYNEQFFGPGTRLTVL.

CDR3 bases: TGCGCCAGCATTAATTTGACAGGACGGGACTATGGCTACACCTTC. It encodes CASINLTGRDYGYTF. The chain recombines TRBV10-2 with TRBJ1-2; the D gene is possibly TRBD1 (6 bases). This CDR3 has 15 amino acids. Trimming removed 7 bases from V and 3 bases from J, with 18 bases in between. The V gene's germline CDR1 is WSHSY and CDR2 SAAADI.

The genes are TRBV14 and TRBJ2-2; 12 bases are a match to TRBD2. With V trimmed by 2 bases and J by 5 bases, 3 bases remained unmatched. The CDR3 is made up of 16 amino acids. CDR1 SGHDN and CDR2 FVKESK come from the germline V gene. The DNA of the CDR3 is TGTGCCAGCAGCCAACCCGGGACTAGCGGGACCGGGGAGCTGTTTTTT. Amino acid sequence: CASSQPGTSGTGELFF. Combining the CDR3 with reference TRBV14 and TRBJ2-2 gives the whole variable domain EAGVTQFPSHSVIEKGQTVTLRCDPISGHDNLYWYRRVMGKEIKFLLHFVKESKQDESGMPNNRFLAERTGGTYSTLKVQPAELEDSGVYFCASSQPGTSGTGELFFGEGSRLTVL.

By its share, this clone is medium-sized. The rearrangement uses TRBV7-6 and TRBJ1-6; 7 positions match TRBD1. Germline trimming cut 5 bases from V and 12 bases from J; bases unmatched to any gene: 4. The CDR3 has 12 residues. The germline gives CDR1 SGHVS, CDR2 FNYEAQ. DNA for the CDR3: TGTGCCAGCAGCCCCCGACAGGGACCCCTCCACTTT. This encodes CASSPRQGPLHF.

This chain joins TRBV7-9 and TRBJ2-2; 13 bases match TRBD2. The junction had 5 bases not matched to a gene; V was cut back by 7 bases and J by 6 bases. The germline V gene has CDR1 SEHNR and CDR2 FQNEAQ (reference sequence). The CDR3 consists of 15 residues. The CDR3 spells CASTRGLAGAGELFF. The CDR3 DNA reads as TGTGCCAGCACCAGAGGACTAGCGGGAGCCGGGGAGCTGTTTTTT. The full variable domain, its missing parts supplied by reference TRBV7-9 and TRBJ2-2, is DTGVSQNPRHKITKRGQNVTFRCDPISEHNRLYWYRQTLGQGPEFLTYFQNEAQLEKSRLLSDRFSAERPKGSFSTLEIQRTEQGDSAMYLCASTRGLAGAGELFFGEGSRLTVL.

The genes are TRBV5-4 and TRBJ2-3; 7 positions match TRBD2. This CDR3 has 16 amino acids. Trimming took 4 bases from V and 7 from J; bases not matched to a gene: 15. CDR1 is SGHNT and CDR2 is YYREEE in the germline V gene (reference sequence). The CDR3 reads CASSPLDGRLVHTQYF. CDR3 nucleotides: TGTGCCAGCAGCCCTCTGGACGGGAGGTTGGTTCATACGCAGTATTTT.

This chain uses TRBV6-4 with TRBJ2-7; 11 nucleotides line up with TRBD2. Per the germline V gene, CDR1 is MRHNA and CDR2 is SNTAGT. CDR3 length: 14 amino acids. V was clipped by 10 bases and J by 3 bases; unmatched bases: 8. DNA for the CDR3: TGTGCCATCCCACTAGCGGGAGAGTTCTACGAGCAGTACTTC. Residues: CAIPLAGEFYEQYF.

The chain employs TRBV4-1 and TRBJ2-1; 12 nucleotides match TRBD1. CDR3 size: 21 residues. After removal of 0 bases from V and 1 base from J, the junction contained 13 bases not matched to a gene. The germline CDR1 and CDR2 sequences are MGHRA and YSYEKL. CDR3 sequence: CASSQDFGTGGEHRSYNEQFF. CDR3 sequence (DNA): TGCGCCAGCAGCCAAGATTTCGGGACAGGGGGCGAACATAGGTCCTACAATGAGCAGTTCTTC.

The gene calls are TRBV27 and TRBJ2-6; 8 nucleotides agree with TRBD2. Germline-derived CDR1 and CDR2 are MNHEY and SMNVEV (reference sequence). V was clipped by 2 bases and J by 3 bases; unmatched bases: 6. The CDR3 contains 17 residues. The CDR3 nucleotides read TGTGCCAGCAGTTTACGGGAGGGCCTCAGTGGGGCCAACGTCCTGACTTTC. Protein product: CASSLREGLSGANVLTF. Full variable domain (remainder filled in from reference TRBV27 and TRBJ2-6): EAQVTQNPRYLITVTGKKLTVTCSQNMNHEYMSWYRQDPGLGLRQIYYSMNVEVTDKGDVPEGYKVSRKEKRNFPLILESPSPNQTSLYFCASSLREGLSGANVLTFGAGSRLTVL.

The V and J genes are TRBV6-5 and TRBJ1-2; the D is unclear. This CDR3 has 14 residues. The ends were cut back, 0 bases at V and 7 bases at J, with 12 bases in the middle. Germline CDR1 is MNHEY and CDR2 is SVGAGI. The CDR3: CASSYSKSVGGYTF. The DNA of the CDR3 is TGTGCCAGCAGTTACTCGAAGTCTGTCGGTGGCTACACCTTC.

V and J are TRBV9 and TRBJ2-3, with TRBD1 matching over 8 bases. The CDR3 totals 15 residues. The V and J ends lost 4 bases and 6 bases, in that order; junction bases with no gene match: 10. The germline V gene encodes CDR1 SGDLS and CDR2 YYNGEE. The DNA for the CDR3 is TGTGCCAGCAGCCCCCGGACAGGGCAGGGCGATACGCAGTATTTT. This translates into CASSPRTGQGDTQYF.

The CDR3 reads CASSETSGSIYNEQFF. The CDR3 nucleotides are TGTGCCAGCAGTGAAACTAGCGGGAGTATCTACAATGAGCAGTTCTTC. V is TRBV6-1 and J is TRBJ2-1, with 11 bases aligning to TRBD2. The junction had 3 bases not matched to a gene; V was cut back by 2 bases and J by 3 bases. Looked up from germline, CDR1 is MNHNS and CDR2 is SASEGT. This CDR3 is 16 amino acids long.

The chain combines TRBV11-2 with TRBJ2-2, with TRBD2 matching 14 bases. CDR3 size: 17 residues. With V trimmed by 2 bases and J by 6 bases, 5 bases remained unmatched. Germline-derived CDR1 and CDR2 are SGHAT and FQNNGV. In nucleotides, the CDR3 is TGTGCCAGCAGCTTAAAATGGGGACTAGCGGGGGCCGGGGAGCTGTTTTTT. Translated: CASSLKWGLAGAGELFF.

The chain employs TRBV6-5 and TRBJ2-3; unclear D gene. With 5 bases removed from V and 12 bases from J, the gap between germline ends came to 15 bases. The CDR3 has 12 residues. Germline CDR1 MNHEY, CDR2 SVGAGI. The CDR3 loop reads CASSLVSDAQYF. The DNA for the CDR3 is TGTGCCAGCAGTCTTGTGAGCGACGCCCAGTATTTT.

The chain carries TRBV9 and TRBJ1-4; 7 positions agree with TRBD1. Germline-derived CDR1 and CDR2 are SGDLS and YYNGEE. This CDR3 is built from 19 residues. Trimming cost V 4 bases and J 4 bases; bases outside gene matches: 19. Here the CDR3 reads CASSPRQGPLIWGNEKLFF. In nucleotides, the CDR3 is TGTGCCAGCAGCCCACGACAGGGCCCATTAATTTGGGGTAATGAAAAACTGTTTTTT.

CDR3 DNA sequence: TGTGCCAGCAGCTTGATGCTAGCCAGCTCTGGAAACACCATATATTTT. Protein product: CASSLMLASSGNTIYF. The chain employs TRBV5-4 and TRBJ1-3, with D hard to call. Germline CDR1 and CDR2: SGHNT and YYREEE (reference sequence). The CDR3 sequence is 16 residues long. V lost 1 base and J 0 bases, leaving 11 bases between the germline ends.

This chain joins TRBV6-4 and TRBJ1-5; 7 positions agree with TRBD1. Per the germline V gene, CDR1 is MRHNA and CDR2 is SNTAGT. CDR3 length: 14 residues. The V and J ends lost 4 bases and 7 bases, in that order; junction bases with no gene match: 7. The CDR3 reads CASSGAGQPQPQHF. The DNA of the CDR3 is TGTGCCAGCAGTGGTGCGGGACAGCCACAGCCCCAGCATTTT.

V gene TRBV5-6 combines with J gene TRBJ2-3; TRBD1 agrees at 7 bases. Germline CDR1 and CDR2: SGHDT and YYEEEE. V lost 4 bases, J lost 5 bases, and 7 bases stayed unmatched. This CDR3 has 14 amino acids. CDR3 sequence reads: CASSRTGTGDTQYF. In DNA, the CDR3 is TGTGCCAGCAGCCGGACAGGTACGGGAGATACGCAGTATTTT.

The V and J genes are TRBV5-4 and TRBJ2-5; 12 bases map to TRBD2. In germline, CDR1 is SGHNT, CDR2 YYREEE (reference sequence). This CDR3 contains 15 residues. The V segment lost 5 bases and the J segment 4 bases; nucleotides outside the gene matches: 6. The CDR3 nucleotides are TGTGCCAGCAGTTCTAGCGGGAGGGGTGGAGAGACCCAGTACTTC. This encodes CASSSSGRGGETQYF. Full variable domain (rest looked up from reference TRBV5-4 and TRBJ2-5): ETGVTQSPTHLIKTRGQQVTLRCSSQSGHNTVSWYQQALGQGPQFIFQYYREEENGRGNFPPRFSGLQFPNYSSELNVNALELDDSALYLCASSSSGRGGETQYFGPGTRLLVL.

V and J are TRBV10-3 and TRBJ1-1; tentative D call: TRBD1 (6 bases). The CDR3 contains 17 residues. Trimming removed 0 bases from V and 1 base from J, with 15 bases in between. Germline CDR1 reads ENHRY; CDR2 reads SYGVKD. CDR3 sequence: CAISESGRGLKNTEAFF. In DNA form, the CDR3 reads TGTGCCATCAGTGAGTCTGGCAGGGGCTTGAAGAACACTGAAGCTTTCTTT.

The chain joins TRBV5-1 to TRBJ1-5; a possible D gene is TRBD1 (6 bases). Trimming took off 0 bases at V and 3 bases at J, with 10 bases between the two ends. Germline V gene sequence: CDR1 SGHRS, CDR2 YFSETQ. CDR3 size: 15 residues. The DNA of the CDR3 is TGCGCCAGCAGCTTGGAAGGGGGTGACAATCAGCCCCAGCATTTT. Amino acid sequence: CASSLEGGDNQPQHF.

V is TRBV6-1 and J is TRBJ1-2; D is perhaps TRBD1 (6 bases). The CDR3 has 13 residues. The V gene lost 0 bases and the J gene lost 4 bases, with 6 bases spanning the gap. Germline V CDR1 and CDR2: MNHNS, SASEGT. Here the CDR3 DNA reads TGTGCCAGCAGTGAAGCAGGGGGCTATGGCTACACCTTC. Its translation is CASSEAGGYGYTF.

This clone was detected only once. V is TRBV9 and J is TRBJ1-2, with D maybe TRBD1 (5 bases). V lost 0 bases to trimming and J lost 2 bases, with 11 bases between them. The CDR3 loop spans 15 amino acids. Germline CDR1 and CDR2: SGDLS and YYNGEE. The CDR3: CASSVEAGPNYGYTF. DNA of the CDR3: TGTGCCAGCAGCGTAGAAGCAGGGCCAAACTATGGCTACACCTTC.

The rearrangement uses TRBV2 and TRBJ1-1; 11 positions agree with TRBD1. Germline V lookup: CDR1 SNHLY, CDR2 FYNNEI. The CDR3 has 18 amino acids. J lost 0 bases, V lost 6 bases, and 12 bases had no gene match. The CDR3 nucleotides read TGTGCCAGCAGCGCGGACAGGGGGCGCATGGGGGTGAACACTGAAGCTTTCTTT. This translates into CASSADRGRMGVNTEAFF.

The V call is TRBV2, the J call TRBJ1-2; tentatively, D is TRBD1 (5 bases). In germline, CDR1 is SNHLY, CDR2 FYNNEI. Trimming shortened V by 6 bases and J by 4 bases, and 18 bases separated the two germline ends. CDR3 length: 15 residues. The CDR3 protein is CASSAPGGTAYGYTF. The CDR3 region has the DNA TGTGCCAGCAGCGCTCCCGGGGGTACAGCCTATGGCTACACCTTC.